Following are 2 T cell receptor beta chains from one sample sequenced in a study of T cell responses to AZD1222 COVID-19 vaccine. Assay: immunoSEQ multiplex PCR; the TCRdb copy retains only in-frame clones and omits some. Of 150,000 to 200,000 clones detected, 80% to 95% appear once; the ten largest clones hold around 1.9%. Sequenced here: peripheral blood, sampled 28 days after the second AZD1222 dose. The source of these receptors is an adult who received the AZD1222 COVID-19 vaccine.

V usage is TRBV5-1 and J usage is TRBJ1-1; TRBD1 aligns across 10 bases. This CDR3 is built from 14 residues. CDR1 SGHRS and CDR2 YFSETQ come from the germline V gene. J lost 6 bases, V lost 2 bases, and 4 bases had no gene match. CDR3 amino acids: CASSFDRGPSEAFF. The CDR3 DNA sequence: TGCGCCAGCAGCTTTGACAGGGGGCCGTCTGAAGCTTTCTTT.

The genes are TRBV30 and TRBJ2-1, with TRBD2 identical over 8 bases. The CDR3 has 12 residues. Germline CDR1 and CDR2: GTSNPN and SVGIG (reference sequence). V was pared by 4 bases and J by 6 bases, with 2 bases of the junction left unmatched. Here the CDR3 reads CAWTAGGNEQFF. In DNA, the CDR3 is TGTGCCTGGACCGCGGGGGGCAATGAGCAGTTCTTC. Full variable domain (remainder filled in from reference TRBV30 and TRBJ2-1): SQTIHQWPATLVQPVGSPLSLECTVEGTSNPNLYWYRQAAGRGLQLLFYSVGIGQISSEVPQNLSASRPQDRQFILSSKKLLLSDSGFYLCAWTAGGNEQFFGPGTRLTVL.